The 17 T cell receptor beta chains in this list originate from one sample, sequenced in a study of blood T cell repertoires in COVID-19. This table comes from immunoSEQ multiplex PCR, and its TCRdb copy is limited to in-frame clones, with some not included. The sample lists around 120,000 clones, 80% occurring once. The sample comprised peripheral blood. These receptor sequences come from a man in his 70s with acute or convalescent COVID-19.

The CDR3 here is CASSLGGSNEQFF. The CDR3 DNA is TGTGCCAGCAGCTTGGGTGGTAGCAATGAGCAGTTCTTC. V gene TRBV5-4 combines with J gene TRBJ2-1; no firm D call. CDR1 is SGHNT, CDR2 YYREEE, per germline (reference sequence). The CDR3 runs to 13 residues. V was pared by 0 bases and J by 6 bases, with 7 bases between.

V is TRBV19 and J is TRBJ1-5; tentative D call: TRBD1 (6 bases). V was cut by 5 bases and J by 6 bases, with 20 bases left in between. The CDR3 spans 16 residues. The germline gives CDR1 LNHDA, CDR2 SQIVND (reference sequence). CDR3 protein: CASSPSKGGRFQPQHF. The CDR3 DNA follows: TGTGCCAGTAGTCCGAGTAAGGGGGGGCGGTTTCAGCCCCAGCATTTT.

The rearrangement joins TRBV2 to TRBJ1-6; D is uncertain. The CDR3 has 14 residues. From germline, CDR1 is SNHLY and CDR2 FYNNEI. With 5 bases removed from V and 7 bases from J, the gap between germline ends came to 12 bases. In DNA, the CDR3 is TGTGCCAGCAGTTCCCTCGTTATGAATTCACCCCTCCACTTT. It codes for CASSSLVMNSPLHF.

The J gene is TRBJ2-2, the V gene TRBV19, with TRBD1 matching 9 bases. Unmatched junction bases numbered 9, after V lost 1 base and J lost 6 bases. The CDR3 totals 17 residues. Germline values: CDR1 LNHDA, CDR2 SQIVND (reference sequence). CDR3 in amino acids: CASSIGTGDRNPGELFF. The CDR3 nucleotides are TGTGCCAGTAGTATAGGGACAGGGGACCGTAACCCCGGGGAGCTGTTTTTT.

This rearrangement joins TRBV5-4 to TRBJ2-2; the D is unclear. The CDR3 is 13 amino acids. Per the germline V gene, CDR1 is SGHNT and CDR2 is YYREEE (reference sequence). The germline V and J ends were trimmed by 0 bases and 5 bases, with 5 bases remaining between them. As DNA, the CDR3 is TGTGCCAGCAGCTTGGATTTAACCGGGGAGCTGTTTTTT. Amino acids: CASSLDLTGELFF.

This clone was detected only once. The chain carries TRBV2 and TRBJ2-3, with D perhaps TRBD1 (6 bases). The CDR3 covers 14 residues. Trimming took off 4 bases at V and 7 bases at J, with 15 bases between the two ends. Looked up from germline, CDR1 is SNHLY and CDR2 is FYNNEI. CDR3 region: CASSVAGEFYTQYF. The CDR3, as DNA: TGTGCCAGCAGTGTGGCAGGGGAATTCTATACGCAGTATTTT.

This chain uses TRBV21-1 with TRBJ1-2; TRBD1, the table's D call, was not compared with the DNA. TRBV21-1 counts as a pseudogene. The CDR3 spans 15 residues. This CDR3 is CASSSTNRFIRGYTF. The CDR3 DNA reads as TGTGCCAGCAGCTCAACAAACAGGTTTATACGGGGCTACACCTTC.

This sequence joins TRBV27 and TRBJ2-7; 8 positions match TRBD2. Germline-derived CDR1 and CDR2 are MNHEY and SMNVEV (reference sequence). The CDR3 runs to 15 residues. The J segment lost 5 bases and the V segment lost 8 bases, leaving 14 bases of the junction unmatched. CDR3 in DNA: TGTGCCAGCCCATCCCCGACCGGGGGGGAGCACGAGCAGTACTTC. Protein: CASPSPTGGEHEQYF.

This chain uses TRBV30 with TRBJ1-6; D is uncertain. The V end lost 4 bases, the J end lost 7 bases, and 29 bases lay between the germline ends. The CDR3 has 19 amino acids. Germline CDR1 reads GTSNPN; CDR2 reads SVGIG (reference sequence). CDR3 coding DNA: TGTGCCTGGAAGAAGGGAGTTTACCGAGGAGTATCTTGGAATTCACCCCTCCACTTT. This codes for CAWKKGVYRGVSWNSPLHF.

The chain recombines TRBV5-5 with TRBJ1-1; the D gene is possibly TRBD1 (5 bases). Trimming removed 6 bases from V and 0 bases from J, with 12 bases in between. The CDR3 is made up of 14 amino acids. Germline values: CDR1 SGHKS, CDR2 YYEKEE (reference sequence). The CDR3 DNA follows: TGTGCCAGCATCGGGTCAGGGTTGAACACTGAAGCTTTCTTT. It translates to CASIGSGLNTEAFF.

This clone was observed once. The chain links TRBV15 to TRBJ1-5; 7 nucleotides line up with TRBD1. Trimming cost V 2 bases and J 1 base; bases outside gene matches: 8. Germline loops: CDR1 LNHNV, CDR2 YYDKDF (reference sequence). CDR3 length: 17 residues. The CDR3 bases are TGTGCCACCAGCAGACACCAAACAGGGGAAAGCAATCAGCCCCAGCATTTT. It specifies CATSRHQTGESNQPQHF.

V and J are TRBV7-9 and TRBJ2-5; TRBD1 matches 11 bases. The CDR3 contains 17 residues. The V gene end was trimmed by 5 bases and the J gene end by 9 bases; junction bases not matched to a gene: 17. Germline CDR1 reads SEHNR; CDR2 reads FQNEAQ (reference sequence). Here the CDR3 reads CASSISGTGGRGVAQYF. The CDR3 DNA is TGTGCCAGCAGCATCTCCGGGACAGGGGGGCGTGGGGTGGCCCAGTACTTC.

This rearrangement joins TRBV28 to TRBJ1-5, with a possible D match to TRBD1 (6 bases). Germline V gene data show CDR1 as MDHEN and CDR2 as SYDVKM. This CDR3 is built from 15 residues. Trimming shortened V by 2 bases and J by 3 bases, and 11 bases separated the two germline ends. CDR3 region: CASSLTDSSNQPQHF. The CDR3 bases are TGTGCCAGCAGTTTAACGGACAGCTCCAATCAGCCCCAGCATTTT.

This clone was seen more than once but under ten times. This chain joins TRBV29-1 and TRBJ1-2; 8 nucleotides match TRBD1. V gave up 6 bases and J gave up 7 bases; unmatched junction bases: 4. The CDR3 length is 11 residues. The germline V gene encodes CDR1 SQVTM and CDR2 ANQGSEA. CDR3 sequence reads: CSVKTGAGYTF. CDR3 nucleotides: TGCAGCGTCAAGACAGGGGCTGGCTACACCTTC.

The count of this clone is one. The chain carries TRBV28 and TRBJ2-5; TRBD2 agrees at 8 bases. CDR3 length: 14 residues. The V gene end was trimmed by 6 bases and the J gene end by 5 bases; junction bases not matched to a gene: 8. Germline-derived CDR1 and CDR2 are MDHEN and SYDVKM. The CDR3 nucleotides read TGTGCCAGCAGAAAACGGGGGGGCGTTGAGACCCAGTACTTC. This codes for CASRKRGGVETQYF.

The chain is built from TRBV10-3 and TRBJ2-3; 8 bases align to TRBD2. From germline, CDR1 is ENHRY and CDR2 SYGVKD. V shed 7 bases, J shed 11 bases, and the junction held 14 bases outside the gene matches. The CDR3 totals 14 residues. This CDR3 reads CAINSGTRGGRQYF. The CDR3 DNA sequence: TGTGCCATCAATAGCGGGACTAGGGGGGGGAGGCAGTATTTT.

V is TRBV5-1 and J is TRBJ1-4, with a possible D match to TRBD1 (5 bases). The V gene's germline CDR1 is SGHRS and CDR2 YFSETQ. This CDR3 region has 15 residues. Trimming cost V 1 base and J 7 bases, with 14 bases left between them. CDR3 protein: CASSLSGRVGEKLFF. The DNA of the CDR3 is TGCGCCAGCAGCTTGTCAGGGAGGGTTGGTGAAAAACTGTTTTTT.